The sequence of this T cell receptor (beta chain) was determined in a study of T cells in localized non-small cell lung cancer. This clone was seen a single time. Its antigen remains unknown. The protocol was immunoSEQ multiplex PCR, while the TCRdb copy is restricted to in-frame clones and leaves out a portion. Of more than 50,000 clones in the sample, around 83% were seen once. Study-wide results and limits: Investigators sequenced only a single tumor region, leaving heterogeneity possible. Overall survival was longer when the density of T cells in the blood was higher. Within adjacent lung there appeared a median approximately 62 of the top 100 tumor clones. Tumor trailed uninvolved adjacent lung in T cell clonality, which peaked there.

V was trimmed by 5 bases and J by 7 bases, leaving 15 bases between them. Per the germline V gene, CDR1 is MNHNY and CDR2 is SVGAGI (reference sequence). This CDR3 contains 14 residues. This receptor was obtained from a female donor older than 55 with stage II squamous cell lung carcinoma. The rearrangement joins TRBV6-6 to TRBJ1-3; D call uncertain. The sequences come from peripheral blood, collected before any cancer treatment. CDR3 protein: CASSEGGSGNTIYF. CDR3 nucleotides: TGTGCCAGCAGTGAGGGCGGGTCGGGTAACACCATATATTTT.